Described below is a single T cell receptor (beta chain) sequence and its context. Its target is not known. An end of the junction does not agree with germline; a read error may underlie this. This entry comes from a study of blood T cells in healthy people across ages. CDR1 and CDR2 (germline): SQVTM, ANQGSEA. The CDR3 extends over 14 amino acids. A sample-barcoded 5' primer and a J-beta primer mix were used in a second PCR of about 6 to 12 cycles. Unique molecular identifiers of 12 random nucleotides labeled each cDNA. TCRdb fed the 5' RACE reads into MiXCR, producing one record per CDR3 protein. The table includes some 640,000 distinct CDR3 sequences, roughly 50% detected once. Findings of the study overall: Naive and antigen-experienced cells could not be conclusively compared, given unsorted PBMCs.

This chain joins TRBV29-1 and TRBJ2-3, with D unresolved. This TCR was recovered from a woman between 55 and 75 years old in good health. The material sequenced was blood. The CDR3 loop reads CGVVRSPSTDTQYF. The CDR3 coding sequence is TGCGGCGTTGTGCGGAGCCCTAGCACAGATACGCAGTATTTT.